The 20 T cell receptor beta chains below all came from one sample that was sequenced in a study of control samples from healthy donors and cancer patients (dated by TCRdb to about 2020). Libraries were prepared through the immunoSEQ multiplex PCR assay. Sourced from immuneACCESS, this table was stored by TCRdb with only in-frame sequences that have V and J called. A share of the clones is absent; for the studies checked, an unresolved V gene accounts for under half, and the remainder has no known explanation. In all, the sample holds 150,000 or so clones, and about 94% of those were seen once. The ten top clones hold over 12% of the sample. Sequencing was carried out using PBMCs. These receptors were taken from a man aged 60-69 years with colorectal cancer.

The V gene is TRBV19, the J gene TRBJ2-5, with 7 bases matching TRBD2. Per germline, CDR1 LNHDA and CDR2 SQIVND (reference sequence). This CDR3 contains 15 residues. V was clipped by 7 bases and J by 4 bases; unmatched bases: 12. CDR3 coding DNA: TGTGCCAGTACCCGCGAGGCGGGGGTCCCAGAGACCCAGTACTTC. This codes for CASTREAGVPETQYF. The entire variable domain, with the rest obtained from reference TRBV19 and TRBJ2-5, is as follows: DGGITQSPKYLFRKEGQNVTLSCEQNLNHDAMYWYRQDPGQGLRLIYYSQIVNDFQKGDIAEGYSVSREKKESFPLTVTSAQKNPTAFYLCASTREAGVPETQYFGPGTRLLVL.

This chain joins TRBV19 and TRBJ1-2; TRBD1 is a possible D gene (5 bases). Trimming removed 1 base from V and 2 bases from J, with 11 bases in between. The CDR3 has 15 amino acids. Germline V lookup: CDR1 LNHDA, CDR2 SQIVND (reference sequence). Here the CDR3 DNA reads TGTGCCAGTAGTATAGGACAGTTCTCAAACTATGGCTACACCTTC. Amino acids: CASSIGQFSNYGYTF. Filled out from reference TRBV19 and TRBJ1-2, the complete variable domain reads DGGITQSPKYLFRKEGQNVTLSCEQNLNHDAMYWYRQDPGQGLRLIYYSQIVNDFQKGDIAEGYSVSREKKESFPLTVTSAQKNPTAFYLCASSIGQFSNYGYTFGSGTRLTVV.

For this clone: Other DNA sequences in this specimen translate into the identical CDR3. The chain links TRBV10-2 to TRBJ2-7, with D possibly being TRBD2 (5 bases). The CDR3 is 11 residues long. The V gene's germline CDR1 is WSHSY and CDR2 SAAADI. V gave up 8 bases and J gave up 3 bases, with 8 bases separating them. The CDR3 is CASSEGYEQYF. The DNA of the CDR3 is TGCGCCAGCTCAGAGGGCTACGAGCAGTACTTC.

CDR3 region: CASSVQGDKPQHF. The CDR3 bases are TGTGCCAGCAGCGTACAGGGGGATAAGCCCCAGCATTTT. The chain is built from TRBV9 and TRBJ1-5; 7 bases match TRBD1. CDR3 size: 13 residues. The germline V gene encodes CDR1 SGDLS and CDR2 YYNGEE. Unmatched junction bases numbered 3, after V lost 1 base and J lost 8 bases.

The V call is TRBV28, the J call TRBJ1-1; D gene uncertain. Deletions cut 7 bases from V and 5 bases from J, with 17 bases between. Germline-derived CDR1 and CDR2 are MDHEN and SYDVKM. The CDR3 runs to 14 residues. The CDR3, as DNA: TGTGCCAGCACTCCCGAGTGGGTAGGGACTGAAGCTTTCTTT. It yields the protein CASTPEWVGTEAFF.

The chain employs TRBV15 and TRBJ2-1; 7 nucleotides align to TRBD2. The germline gives CDR1 LNHNV, CDR2 YYDKDF (reference sequence). The J segment lost 3 bases and the V segment lost 3 bases, leaving 5 bases of the junction unmatched. The CDR3 is 15 amino acids. Written as DNA, the CDR3 is TGTGCCACCAGCAGTACCGCGGGGGTCTACAATGAGCAGTTCTTC. Its translation is CATSSTAGVYNEQFF.

The chain recombines TRBV5-1 with TRBJ2-7; 9 bases line up with TRBD1. This CDR3 has 16 amino acids. The germline CDR1 and CDR2 sequences are SGHRS and YFSETQ. The V segment lost 4 bases and the J segment 2 bases; nucleotides outside the gene matches: 10. For the CDR3, the DNA is TGCGCCAGCAGCCCGAATCCGGGACAGGGTACCTACGAGCAGTACTTC. It translates to CASSPNPGQGTYEQYF. Looking up the rest from reference TRBV5-1 and TRBJ2-7 gives the full variable domain: KAGVTQTPRYLIKTRGQQVTLSCSPISGHRSVSWYQQTPGQGLQFLFEYFSETQRNKGNFPGRFSGRQFSNSRSEMNVSTLELGDSALYLCASSPNPGQGTYEQYFGPGTRLTVT.

The chain couples TRBV6-1 to TRBJ2-2; D is ambiguous. V was pared by 3 bases and J by 0 bases, with 8 bases between. The CDR3 contains 15 residues. Germline V gene sequence: CDR1 MNHNS, CDR2 SASEGT. CDR3 nucleotides: TGTGCCAGCAGTGAGGCGAAGACGAACACCGGGGAGCTGTTTTTT. As protein: CASSEAKTNTGELFF.

The chain uses TRBV10-3 and TRBJ2-3; 9 bases map to TRBD2. V lost 0 bases and J lost 2; bases outside the gene matches: 3. The germline CDR1 and CDR2 sequences are ENHRY and SYGVKD. The CDR3 covers 16 residues. The CDR3 reads CAISESSSGTTDTQYF. CDR3 bases: TGTGCCATCAGTGAGTCATCTAGCGGGACCACAGATACGCAGTATTTT.

This clone showed up just once. The J gene is TRBJ1-5, the V gene TRBV2, with D tentatively TRBD1 (5 bases). Germline CDR1 and CDR2: SNHLY and FYNNEI. The CDR3 is made up of 14 amino acids. Between the trimmed V and J ends, which lost 0 bases and 5 bases, there was a span of 8 bases. CDR3: CASSEAGADQPQHF. The CDR3 DNA follows: TGTGCCAGCAGTGAAGCAGGGGCAGATCAGCCCCAGCATTTT.

The chain employs TRBV2 and TRBJ1-5; unclear D gene. Trimming pared 1 base from V and 1 base from J, leaving 11 bases between. Germline-derived CDR1 and CDR2 are SNHLY and FYNNEI. This CDR3 has 16 amino acids. The chain's CDR3 is CASSEGFGSSNQPQHF. CDR3 in DNA: TGTGCCAGCAGTGAAGGATTTGGCTCGAGCAATCAGCCCCAGCATTTT. Combining the CDR3 with reference TRBV2 and TRBJ1-5 gives the whole variable domain EPEVTQTPSHQVTQMGQEVILRCVPISNHLYFYWYRQILGQKVEFLVSFYNNEISEKSEIFDDQFSVERPDGSNFTLKIRSTKLEDSAMYFCASSEGFGSSNQPQHFGDGTRLSIL.

The CDR3 sequence is CASSQDRQNNSPLHF. DNA of the CDR3: TGCGCCAGCAGCCAAGATCGGCAGAATAATTCACCCCTCCACTTT. The V call is TRBV4-1, the J call TRBJ1-6; D is unclear. V was pared by 0 bases and J by 5 bases, with 8 bases between. The CDR3 totals 15 residues. From germline, CDR1 is MGHRA and CDR2 YSYEKL.

This chain uses TRBV6-1 with TRBJ2-1; 7 bases line up with TRBD1. Germline V CDR1 and CDR2: MNHNS, SASEGT. The CDR3 sequence is 12 residues long. V was clipped by 3 bases and J by 10 bases; unmatched bases: 3. CDR3 DNA: TGTGCCAGCAGTGAGACAGGGCTGGAGCAGTTCTTC. Its translation is CASSETGLEQFF.

This clone was detected only once. The V call is TRBV5-1, the J call TRBJ1-1, with a possible D match to TRBD1 (6 bases). Trimming shortened V by 4 bases and J by 3 bases, and 16 bases separated the two germline ends. CDR1 SGHRS and CDR2 YFSETQ come from the germline V gene. CDR3 length equals 15 residues. CDR3 residues: CASSTTGPFYTEAFF. CDR3 in DNA: TGCGCCAGCAGCACGACAGGCCCATTTTACACTGAAGCTTTCTTT. The full variable domain, completed using reference TRBV5-1 and TRBJ1-1, is KAGVTQTPRYLIKTRGQQVTLSCSPISGHRSVSWYQQTPGQGLQFLFEYFSETQRNKGNFPGRFSGRQFSNSRSEMNVSTLELGDSALYLCASSTTGPFYTEAFFGQGTRLTVV.

This clone has just one count. The V gene is TRBV7-9, the J gene TRBJ1-5; 9 bases agree with TRBD1. CDR1 is SEHNR and CDR2 is FQNEAQ in the germline V gene (reference sequence). Trimming took 3 bases from V and 4 from J; bases not matched to a gene: 1. The CDR3 sequence is 14 residues long. The CDR3: CASSLGTGNQPQHF. CDR3 nucleotide sequence: TGTGCCAGCAGCTTGGGGACAGGGAATCAGCCCCAGCATTTT.

The chain recombines TRBV5-4 with TRBJ1-1; perhaps TRBD1 as D (6 bases). The CDR3 runs 13 residues. From germline, CDR1 is SGHNT and CDR2 YYREEE (reference sequence). The V gene lost 3 bases and the J gene lost 6 bases, with 12 bases spanning the gap. The CDR3 spells CASSSGERAEAFF. The CDR3 DNA follows: TGTGCCAGCAGCTCAGGGGAAAGGGCTGAAGCTTTCTTT.

The genes are TRBV10-3 and TRBJ1-4; the match to TRBD1 covers 8 bases. CDR1 and CDR2 from the germline V gene are ENHRY and SYGVKD. The V gene end was trimmed by 4 bases and the J gene end by 0 bases; junction bases not matched to a gene: 4. There are 16 residues in the CDR3. CDR3 nucleotides: TGTGCCATCAGTGGTGGACAGGGAGCAACTAATGAAAAACTGTTTTTT. Translated, it gives CAISGGQGATNEKLFF.

This CDR3 reads CASSRSGGGDEQFF. The CDR3 DNA follows: TGCGCCAGCAGCCGTAGCGGGGGGGGCGATGAGCAGTTCTTC. The V gene is TRBV5-1, the J gene TRBJ2-1; 11 nucleotides line up with TRBD2. The V gene end was trimmed by 4 bases and the J gene end by 8 bases; junction bases not matched to a gene: 5. The CDR3 totals 14 residues. The germline V gene has CDR1 SGHRS and CDR2 YFSETQ.

This clone was observed once. The chain links TRBV10-2 to TRBJ1-4; D is unresolved. Germline V lookup: CDR1 WSHSY, CDR2 SAAADI. V lost 6 bases and J lost 8, with 16 bases in between. The CDR3 is 14 amino acids. The CDR3 loop reads CASRDATLREKLFF. CDR3 in DNA: TGCGCCAGCAGGGACGCAACTTTAAGGGAAAAACTGTTTTTT.

The chain is built from TRBV30 and TRBJ1-1, with D possibly matching TRBD1 (5 bases). Germline V gene lookup returns CDR1 GTSNPN and CDR2 SVGIG (reference sequence). The V end lost 8 bases, the J end lost 0 bases, and 13 bases lay between the germline ends. There are 13 residues in the CDR3. The CDR3 sequence: CAGGTFMNTEAFF. The CDR3 coding sequence is TGTGCCGGAGGGACGTTCATGAACACTGAAGCTTTCTTT.